Shown below are 20 T cell receptor beta chains from a single sample sequenced in a study of blood T cell repertoires in COVID-19. The method was immunoSEQ multiplex PCR; TCRdb's version includes in-frame clones alone and lacks a portion of them. This table holds fewer than 400,000 clones, approximately 90% found once. The sequencing input was PBMCs or T cells enriched from blood (not recorded which). The source of these receptors is a man aged 30 to 39 who had recovered from COVID-19.

The V call is TRBV5-1, the J call TRBJ1-4; no firm D call. This CDR3 is built from 15 residues. Germline CDR1 SGHRS, CDR2 YFSETQ. Trimming left V 4 bases short and J 6 bases short, with 16 bases between. Here the CDR3 DNA reads TGCGCCAGCAGCCCTTCGCGGCACGAATATGAAAAACTGTTTTTT. Translation gives CASSPSRHEYEKLFF.

The chain recombines TRBV7-6 with TRBJ2-5; D perhaps matches TRBD1 (5 bases). V was shortened by 5 bases and J by 3 bases, with 10 bases between the two germline ends. Germline values: CDR1 SGHVS, CDR2 FNYEAQ. The CDR3 loop spans 13 amino acids. For the CDR3, the DNA is TGTGCCAGCAGCCCGGCAGGGAAAGAGACCCAGTACTTC. Protein: CASSPAGKETQYF. The full variable domain, completed using reference TRBV7-6 and TRBJ2-5, is GAGVSQSPRYKVTKRGQDVALRCDPISGHVSLYWYRQALGQGPEFLTYFNYEAQQDKSGLPNDRFSAERPEGSISTLTIQRTEQRDSAMYRCASSPAGKETQYFGPGTRLLVL.

The rearrangement joins TRBV5-1 to TRBJ1-2; TRBD1 aligns across 7 bases. Germline V gene lookup returns CDR1 SGHRS and CDR2 YFSETQ. CDR3 length equals 13 residues. V shed 4 bases and J 3 bases; nucleotides not matched to a gene: 3. The CDR3 is CASSPQGDYGYTF. The CDR3 DNA follows: TGCGCCAGCAGCCCCCAGGGGGACTATGGCTACACCTTC.

CDR3 coding DNA: TGTGCCAGCAGTTCATACGGTAGGGGGGGTCATATCGCGAAACCCTACGAGCAGTACTTC. Its translation: CASSSYGRGGHIAKPYEQYF. This chain connects TRBV27 to TRBJ2-7, with D maybe TRBD2 (7 bases). The CDR3 contains 20 residues. Germline-derived CDR1 and CDR2 are MNHEY and SMNVEV (reference sequence). Between the trimmed V and J ends, which lost 4 bases and 2 bases, there was a span of 30 bases.

The rearrangement uses TRBV19 and TRBJ2-4, with D perhaps TRBD1 (7 bases). This CDR3 contains 18 residues. Germline V gene sequence: CDR1 LNHDA, CDR2 SQIVND (reference sequence). The V and J ends lost 5 bases and 0 bases respectively, with 20 bases between them. DNA of the CDR3: TGTGCCAGTAGTCATGGGCAGGGGGGTTCGGTAGCCAAAAACATTCAGTACTTC. This translates into CASSHGQGGSVAKNIQYF. Full variable domain (outside the CDR3, taken from reference TRBV19 and TRBJ2-4): DGGITQSPKYLFRKEGQNVTLSCEQNLNHDAMYWYRQDPGQGLRLIYYSQIVNDFQKGDIAEGYSVSREKKESFPLTVTSAQKNPTAFYLCASSHGQGGSVAKNIQYFGAGTRLSVL.

This clone has a handful of counts. This chain links TRBV10-2 with TRBJ2-7; possible D gene TRBD1, 5 bases. The length of the CDR3 is 14 residues. Germline V lookup: CDR1 WSHSY, CDR2 SAAADI. Trimming took 0 bases from V and 2 from J, leaving 8 bases between them. In DNA, the CDR3 is TGCGCCAGCAGTGAGTCGTGGGGCCCCTACGAGCAGTACTTC. Protein product: CASSESWGPYEQYF.

This clone was recorded only once. The chain combines TRBV28 with TRBJ1-2, with D hard to call. CDR3 size: 12 residues. V lost 6 bases to trimming and J lost 5 bases, with 10 bases between them. Germline assignment: CDR1 MDHEN and CDR2 SYDVKM. For the CDR3, the DNA is TGTGCCAGCAGCCCAGAATATTATGGCTACACCTTC. As protein: CASSPEYYGYTF.

This clone appeared once. The V gene is TRBV15, the J gene TRBJ2-3; TRBD1 agrees at 9 bases. This CDR3 has 15 amino acids. Trimming cost V 7 bases and J 5 bases; bases outside gene matches: 10. Germline CDR1 is LNHNV and CDR2 is YYDKDF (reference sequence). The CDR3 region has the DNA TGTGCCACCAAATACCGGGACAGGGTACAAGATACGCAGTATTTT. Translating gives CATKYRDRVQDTQYF.

This sequence joins TRBV7-2 and TRBJ2-7, with TRBD2 matching over 10 bases. Trimming at V came to 1 base and at J to 5 bases, leaving 5 bases not matched to a gene. The CDR3 contains 15 residues. Germline CDR1 reads SGHTA; CDR2 reads FQGNSA. CDR3 coding DNA: TGTGCCAGCAGCTTAGTGCCTAGCGGGAGCGACGAGCAGTACTTC. The encoded protein is CASSLVPSGSDEQYF.

This chain links TRBV27 with TRBJ2-7, with 10 bases aligning to TRBD1. Germline CDR1 and CDR2: MNHEY and SMNVEV (reference sequence). The V segment lost 7 bases and the J segment 2 bases; nucleotides outside the gene matches: 5. The CDR3 contains 14 residues. CDR3 loop: CASTTGTGAYEQYF. The CDR3 DNA reads as TGTGCCAGCACGACCGGGACAGGGGCCTACGAGCAGTACTTC.

The chain has TRBV4-1 and TRBJ2-7, with 9 positions matching TRBD2. This CDR3 contains 15 residues. V lost 4 bases to trimming and J lost 0 bases; unmatched junction nucleotides: 4. Germline V gives CDR1 MGHRA, CDR2 YSYEKL. The CDR3 DNA reads as TGCGCCAGCAGCCTCGGGACTAGCACCTCCTACGAGCAGTACTTC. This encodes CASSLGTSTSYEQYF.

The CDR3 reads CASSPETGSNQPQHF. CDR3 nucleotide sequence: TGTGCCAGCTCCCCCGAAACAGGGAGCAATCAGCCCCAGCATTTT. The J gene is TRBJ1-5, the V gene TRBV18; maybe TRBD1 (6 bases). Germline CDR1 KGHSH, CDR2 LQKENI. This CDR3 is built from 15 residues. Trimming took off 6 bases at V and 1 base at J, with 13 bases between the two ends.

The chain combines TRBV4-1 with TRBJ2-6; the match to TRBD2 covers 9 bases. Germline CDR1 reads MGHRA; CDR2 reads YSYEKL. The CDR3 is 20 amino acids. V lost 2 bases, J lost 2 bases, and 13 bases stayed unmatched. The CDR3 bases are TGCGCCAGCAGCCAACCGAATAGCGGGGGACCCTCCCCTGGGGCCAACGTCCTGACTTTC. Translation: CASSQPNSGGPSPGANVLTF.

The chain uses TRBV2 and TRBJ2-5; D gene unclear. Between the trimmed V and J ends, which lost 1 base and 2 bases, there was a span of 5 bases. Germline V gives CDR1 SNHLY, CDR2 FYNNEI. CDR3 length: 13 amino acids. The CDR3 loop reads CASSEGQQETQYF. For the CDR3, the DNA is TGTGCCAGCAGTGAAGGGCAGCAAGAGACCCAGTACTTC.

J is TRBJ2-5 and V is TRBV6-6; the D is unclear. Germline CDR1 and CDR2: MNHNY and SVGAGI (reference sequence). The CDR3 covers 16 residues. V lost 7 bases and J lost 4, with 22 bases in between. CDR3 sequence reads: CASTHSWSADRETQYF. CDR3 nucleotides: TGTGCCAGCACCCATTCCTGGAGTGCCGATCGAGAGACCCAGTACTTC.

The table lists this clone with a few counts. The genes are TRBV27 and TRBJ1-1; the D is unclear. The germline V and J ends were trimmed by 4 bases and 2 bases, with 20 bases remaining between them. The CDR3 is made up of 17 amino acids. Germline V gene sequence: CDR1 MNHEY, CDR2 SMNVEV (reference sequence). CDR3 in amino acids: CASSSLMTDSLNTEAFF. CDR3 nucleotide sequence: TGTGCCAGCAGTTCGTTGATGACCGACTCACTCAACACTGAAGCTTTCTTT.

This clone has a single count. The chain has TRBV13 and TRBJ1-2; no clear D gene. The germline CDR1 and CDR2 sequences are PRHDT and FYEKMQ (reference sequence). CDR3 length: 14 amino acids. Trimming shortened V by 5 bases and J by 4 bases, and 14 bases separated the two germline ends. The CDR3: CASSTGEGVYGYTF. The DNA for the CDR3 is TGTGCCAGCAGCACTGGCGAGGGCGTCTATGGCTACACCTTC.

Regarding this clone: At one end the junction does not follow the germline gene, possibly because of a read error. The chain uses TRBV5-1 and TRBJ2-1; no clear D gene. From germline, CDR1 is SGHRS and CDR2 YFSETQ. This CDR3 contains 8 residues. The chain's CDR3 is CASSLAVF. CDR3 sequence (DNA): TGCGCCAGCAGCTTGGCTGTCTTC.

This chain joins TRBV2 and TRBJ1-6; D is ambiguous. The CDR3 is 13 residues long. The germline V and J ends were trimmed by 8 bases and 3 bases, with 8 bases remaining between them. CDR1 is SNHLY, CDR2 FYNNEI, per germline. CDR3 amino acids: CASGEVYNSPLHF. As DNA, the CDR3 is TGTGCCAGCGGCGAGGTCTATAATTCACCCCTCCACTTT.

The rearrangement uses TRBV27 and TRBJ1-1, with D unclear. Germline V CDR1 and CDR2: MNHEY, SMNVEV (reference sequence). V lost 4 bases to trimming and J lost 1 base, with 10 bases between them. This CDR3 contains 14 residues. CDR3 in DNA: TGTGCCAGCAGTTCACTCGAGTGGAACACTGAAGCTTTCTTT. This gives the protein CASSSLEWNTEAFF.